This T cell receptor (beta chain) originates from a study of T cells after posttransplantation cyclophosphamide. This clone was counted ten times or more. Its antigen is currently unknown. Study-wide results and caveats: After PTCy, TRB diversity resembled that of CNI/methotrexate controls. Later blood repertoires were often dominated by clones from the donor CD8+ memory compartment. Tissue-infiltrating T cells from skin or gut overlapped little with blood T cells.

The assay was immunoSEQ multiplex PCR, and TCRdb's table has in-frame clones only and misses some. Listed for the sample are approximately 7,100 clones, none seen a single time. Busulfan-fludarabine conditioning, marrow transplant, and cyclophosphamide on days +3 and +4 were administered. The source material was PBMCs, sampled around 90 days after allogeneic stem cell transplant with posttransplant cyclophosphamide. The sequence derives from a female patient aged 55-70 years who received an allogeneic stem cell transplant from an unrelated donor, was CMV-positive, and had acute GVHD only. A share of the T cells may be of graft donor origin.

The CDR3 is CASSGVLSSYEQYF. CDR3 bases: TGTGCCAGCTCAGGGGTCTTAAGCTCCTACGAGCAGTACTTC. The chain joins TRBV7-2 to TRBJ2-7, with D perhaps matching TRBD1 (6 bases). The CDR3 contains 14 residues. V was clipped by 8 bases and J by 0 bases, with 14 bases between them. Per germline, CDR1 SGHTA and CDR2 FQGNSA.